Presented here are 11 T cell receptor beta chains from one specimen sequenced in a study of shared clonotypes between healthy human individuals. Naivety among CD8 cells was defined by CD45RO negativity and positive CCR7 selection, thereby excluding terminally differentiated effector memory CD45RA+ cells. Produced via immunoSEQ multiplex PCR; TCRdb's table is partial and in-frame only. The repertoire consists of approximately 840,000 clones, with around 96% occurring once and the leading ten covering around 0.25%. Input material: naive CD8+ T cells sorted from blood. The receptors derive from a man in his thirties or forties in good health.

CDR3 residues: CAWSPTGGLYEQYF. CDR3 DNA sequence: TGTGCCTGGAGCCCGACAGGGGGTCTCTACGAGCAGTACTTC. The J gene is TRBJ2-7, the V gene TRBV30; 9 bases are a match to TRBD1. The CDR3 consists of 14 residues. V lost 3 bases, J lost 3 bases, and 6 bases stayed unmatched. Germline V gene sequence: CDR1 GTSNPN, CDR2 SVGIG (reference sequence).

The rearrangement joins TRBV7-2 to TRBJ1-1; unclear D gene. The CDR3 runs 12 residues. Germline V gene lookup returns CDR1 SGHTA and CDR2 FQGNSA. Trimming left V 1 base short and J 11 bases short, with 11 bases between. The CDR3 sequence: CASSLDFPRAFF. CDR3 nucleotides: TGTGCCAGCAGCTTAGATTTTCCTCGGGCTTTCTTT.

J is TRBJ2-2 and V is TRBV7-9; 9 positions agree with TRBD2. The CDR3 loop spans 15 amino acids. Germline V CDR1 and CDR2: SEHNR, FQNEAQ (reference sequence). J gave up 4 bases and V 6 bases, and 6 bases lay outside the gene matches. CDR3 amino acids: CASSSSGRTTGELFF. The CDR3, as DNA: TGTGCCAGCAGTTCCAGCGGGAGGACCACCGGGGAGCTGTTTTTT.

The chain links TRBV29-1 to TRBJ1-4, with TRBD1 as a possible D gene (5 bases). The CDR3 sequence is 12 residues long. Trimming stripped 4 bases from V and 8 bases from J, with 11 bases between. Germline V gives CDR1 SQVTM, CDR2 ANQGSEA. CDR3 nucleotides: TGCAGCGTTGTAACCGGGGACGAAAAACTGTTTTTT. Residues: CSVVTGDEKLFF.

J is TRBJ2-7 and V is TRBV7-9, with 11 bases fitting TRBD2. Germline V gives CDR1 SEHNR, CDR2 FQNEAQ (reference sequence). Trimming at V came to 5 bases and at J to 5 bases, leaving 17 bases not matched to a gene. The CDR3 is 18 residues long. The CDR3 DNA reads TGTGCCAGCAGCCCCCCTTTTCCCTTAGCGGGAGGGCAAGACGAGCAGTACTTC. Translation gives CASSPPFPLAGGQDEQYF.

The V and J genes are TRBV7-9 and TRBJ2-1, with D hard to call. V was pared by 5 bases and J by 5 bases, with 10 bases between. CDR1 SEHNR and CDR2 FQNEAQ come from the germline V gene (reference sequence). This CDR3 has 13 amino acids. The CDR3 sequence is CASSGPGDNEQFF. CDR3 in DNA: TGTGCCAGCAGCGGTCCAGGAGACAATGAGCAGTTCTTC.

The rearrangement links TRBV7-8 to TRBJ2-1, with D perhaps matching TRBD1 or TRBD2 (5 bases each). The V gene's germline CDR1 is SGHVS and CDR2 FQNEAQ. Trimming left V 5 bases short and J 4 bases short, with 15 bases between. The CDR3 spans 15 residues. The CDR3 nucleotides read TGTGCCAGCAGCCCCCCCGGGACGGAGTACAATGAGCAGTTCTTC. As protein: CASSPPGTEYNEQFF.

This clone was observed once. J is TRBJ2-7 and V is TRBV18; D unresolved. CDR1 is KGHSH, CDR2 LQKENI, per germline. Trimming left V 3 bases short and J 10 bases short, with 19 bases between. This CDR3 contains 14 residues. The CDR3 sequence: CASSPSGLLPLQYF. DNA for the CDR3: TGTGCCAGCTCACCGTCCGGGCTACTTCCTCTACAGTACTTC.

For this clone: Other DNA sequences of this sample code for an identical CDR3. This sequence joins TRBV7-9 and TRBJ1-1, with 8 bases that match TRBD1. CDR1 and CDR2 (germline): SEHNR, FQNEAQ (reference sequence). Trimming removed 5 bases from V and 1 base from J; junction bases left unmatched: 6. The length of the CDR3 is 15 residues. CDR3 sequence (DNA): TGTGCCAGCAGCCTAGGACAGGGCTCGAACACTGAAGCTTTCTTT. Residues: CASSLGQGSNTEAFF.

This chain uses TRBV4-3 with TRBJ1-1; D might be TRBD1 (5 bases). Trimming stripped 1 base from V and 1 base from J, with 10 bases between. The CDR3 has 15 residues. Germline loops: CDR1 LGHNA, CDR2 YSLEER. DNA for the CDR3: TGCGCCAGCAGCCAAGTTACAGGAGAGAACACTGAAGCTTTCTTT. Translated: CASSQVTGENTEAFF.

About this clone: The same CDR3 also results from other DNA sequences found in this sample. J is TRBJ2-7 and V is TRBV5-1; 9 bases align to TRBD1. Germline CDR1 and CDR2: SGHRS and YFSETQ. This CDR3 has 14 residues. After removal of 0 bases from V and 5 bases from J, the junction contained 3 bases not matched to a gene. In nucleotides, the CDR3 is TGCGCCAGCAGCTTGGGACAGGGGGTCGACGAGCAGTACTTC. Translation: CASSLGQGVDEQYF.